Sequencing of this TCR beta chain was carried out in a study of CD8 T cells in Susac syndrome. When the RNA was reverse transcribed, random hexamers were used with an input of roughly 0.5 to 1 ug. TCRdb itself ran the immunoSEQ multiplex PCR reads through MiXCR, one entry per CDR3 protein. The sample has some 170,000 distinct CDR3 sequences; 93% are singletons. From blood CD8+ and CD4+ T cells, TCR beta sequences were generated. The V gene's germline CDR1 is LNHDA and CDR2 SQIVND (reference sequence). The CDR3 sequence is 14 residues long. The V and J ends lost 3 bases and 4 bases respectively, with 11 bases between them.

The chain carries TRBV19 and TRBJ2-3; possible D gene TRBD1, 5 bases. This clonotype was sampled from a human donor in good health. The material sequenced was CD4+ T cells from PBMCs. The CDR3 reads CASSIFQGADTQYF. CDR3 coding DNA: TGTGCCAGTAGTATCTTCCAGGGCGCAGATACGCAGTATTTT.